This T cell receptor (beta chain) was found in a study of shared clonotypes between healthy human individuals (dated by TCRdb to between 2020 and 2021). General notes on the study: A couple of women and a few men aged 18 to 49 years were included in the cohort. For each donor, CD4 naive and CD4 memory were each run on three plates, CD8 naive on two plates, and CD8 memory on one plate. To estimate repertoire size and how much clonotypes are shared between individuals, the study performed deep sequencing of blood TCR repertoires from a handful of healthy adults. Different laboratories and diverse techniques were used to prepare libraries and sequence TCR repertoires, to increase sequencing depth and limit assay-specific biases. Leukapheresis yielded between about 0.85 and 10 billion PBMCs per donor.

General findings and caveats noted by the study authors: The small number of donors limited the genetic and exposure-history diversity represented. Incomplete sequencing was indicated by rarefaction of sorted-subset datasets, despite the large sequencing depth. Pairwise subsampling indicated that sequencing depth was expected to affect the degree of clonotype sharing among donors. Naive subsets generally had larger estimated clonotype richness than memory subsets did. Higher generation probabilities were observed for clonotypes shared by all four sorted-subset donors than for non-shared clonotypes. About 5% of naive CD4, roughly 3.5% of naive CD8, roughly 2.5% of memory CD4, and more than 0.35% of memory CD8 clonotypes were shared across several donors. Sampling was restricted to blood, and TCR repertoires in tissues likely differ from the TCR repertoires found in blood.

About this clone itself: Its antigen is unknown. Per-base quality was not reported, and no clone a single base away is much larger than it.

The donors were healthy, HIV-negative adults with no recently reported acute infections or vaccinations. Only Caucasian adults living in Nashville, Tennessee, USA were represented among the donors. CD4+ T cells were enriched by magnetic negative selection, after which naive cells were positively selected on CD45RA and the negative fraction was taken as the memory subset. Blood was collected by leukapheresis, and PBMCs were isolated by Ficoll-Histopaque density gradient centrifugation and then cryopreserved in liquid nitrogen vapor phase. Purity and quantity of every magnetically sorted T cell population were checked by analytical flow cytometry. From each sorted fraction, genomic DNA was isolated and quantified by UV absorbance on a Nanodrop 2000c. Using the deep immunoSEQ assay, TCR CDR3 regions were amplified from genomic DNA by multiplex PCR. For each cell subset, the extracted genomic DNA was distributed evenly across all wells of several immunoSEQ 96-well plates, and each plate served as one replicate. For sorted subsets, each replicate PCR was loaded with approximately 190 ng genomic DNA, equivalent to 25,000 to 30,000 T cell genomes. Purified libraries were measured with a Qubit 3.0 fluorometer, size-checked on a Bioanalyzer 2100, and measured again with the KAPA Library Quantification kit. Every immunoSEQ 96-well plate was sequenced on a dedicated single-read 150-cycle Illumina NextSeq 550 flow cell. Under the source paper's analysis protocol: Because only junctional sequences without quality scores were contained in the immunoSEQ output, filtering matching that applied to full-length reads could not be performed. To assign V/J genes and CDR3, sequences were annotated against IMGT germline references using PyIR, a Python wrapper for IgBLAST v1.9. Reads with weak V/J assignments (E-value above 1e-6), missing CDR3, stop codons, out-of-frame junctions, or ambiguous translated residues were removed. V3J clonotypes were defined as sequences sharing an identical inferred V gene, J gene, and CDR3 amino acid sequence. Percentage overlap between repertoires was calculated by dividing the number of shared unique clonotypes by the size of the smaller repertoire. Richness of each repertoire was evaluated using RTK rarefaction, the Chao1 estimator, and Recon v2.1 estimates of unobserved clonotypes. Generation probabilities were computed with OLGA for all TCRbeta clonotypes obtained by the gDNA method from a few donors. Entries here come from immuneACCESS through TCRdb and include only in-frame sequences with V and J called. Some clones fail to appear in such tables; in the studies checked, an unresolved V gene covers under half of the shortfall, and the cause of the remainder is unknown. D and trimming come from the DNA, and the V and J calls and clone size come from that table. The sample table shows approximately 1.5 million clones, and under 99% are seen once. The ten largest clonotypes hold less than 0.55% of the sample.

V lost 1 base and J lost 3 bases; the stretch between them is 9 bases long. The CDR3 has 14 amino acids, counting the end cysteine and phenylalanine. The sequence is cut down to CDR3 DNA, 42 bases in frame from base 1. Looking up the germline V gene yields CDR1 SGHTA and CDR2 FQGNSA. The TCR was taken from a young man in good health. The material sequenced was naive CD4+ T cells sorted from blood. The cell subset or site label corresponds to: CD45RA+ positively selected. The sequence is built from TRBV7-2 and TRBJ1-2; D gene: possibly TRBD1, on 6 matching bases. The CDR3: CASSLGDRYYGYTF. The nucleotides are TGTGCCAGCAGCTTAGGCGACAGGTACTATGGCTACACCTTC.